This entry describes one T cell receptor (beta chain). The data stem from a study of blood T cell repertoires in COVID-19. Turning to the study itself: From the United States, Italy and Spain came samples of acute and convalescent COVID-19. T cells, B-cell-depleted T cells, or PBMCs supplied cDNA or gDNA.

Original data processing: By means of reference gene primer amplification, nucleated cell counts were estimated. Libraries were prepared by immunoSEQ multiplex PCR; TCRdb keeps only in-frame clonotypes and omits some of them. The DNA gave D and trimming, while V, J and clone size come from that table. The sample has 250,000 to 350,000 clones, approximately 84% seen once. Seattle cases were enrolled at active infection and followed longitudinally. Trimming took 8 bases from V and 6 from J; bases not matched to a gene: 15. The CDR3 has 16 amino acids. CDR1 is LNHNV and CDR2 is YYDKDF in the germline V gene (reference sequence).

The sequencing input was peripheral blood. The receptor comes from a human donor with COVID-19, enrolled during active disease. The donor label of this sample is uncertain. This rearrangement joins TRBV15 to TRBJ2-2, with TRBD1 matching 7 bases. The CDR3 protein is CATRTFRDRFSGELFF. The CDR3 DNA reads TGTGCCACCCGTACTTTCCGGGACAGATTTTCCGGGGAGCTGTTTTTT. Full variable domain (rest looked up from reference TRBV15 and TRBJ2-2): DAMVIQNPRYQVTQFGKPVTLSCSQTLNHNVMYWYQQKSSQAPKLLFHYYDKDFNNEADTPDNFQSRRPNTSFCFLDIRSPGLGDTAMYLCATRTFRDRFSGELFFGEGSRLTVL.